What follows is one T cell receptor beta chain and its context. The antigen is undetermined. A much larger clonotype is one base distant, so this may be a read error. The data stem from a study of T cells after yellow fever vaccination. Study-level background: In the case of low-cell-number fractions, SMART-Seq v4 Ultra Low Input was used for preparation. Study observations and caveats: On re-exposure, the response was weaker but peaked faster, at day 5 versus 15. Clones from primary vaccination mostly reappeared after the booster (roughly 95% CD4, approximately 88% CD8).

As TCR cDNA was made by 5'RACE template switching, a universal primer site and UMIs were added. One entry per CDR3 protein results from TCRdb running MiXCR on the 5' RACE reads. Of approximately 580,000 distinct CDR3 sequences detected, around 16% appear once; the ten largest clones hold about 18%. The sample was PBMCs, taken less than 6 days after the first yellow fever vaccination. This sequence was found in a man aged 18 to 29 who received the YFV17D yellow fever vaccine.

The CDR3 nucleotides read TGTGCCAGCAGCTCCACGGTGGGGACGGCCGGGGAGCTGCTTTTT. It translates to CASSSTVGTAGELLF. The V and J genes are TRBV7-3 and TRBJ2-2; D could derive from TRBD1 or TRBD2 (5 bases each). CDR1 is SGHTA, CDR2 FQGTGA, per germline. CDR3 length: 15 residues.